The 28 T cell receptor beta chains in this list originate from one sample, sequenced in a study of T-cell reconstitution after alpha-beta-depleted transplantation in children. A library of TCRbeta sequences, prepared with unique molecular identifiers, was generated. Via MiXCR, TCRdb re-called the PCR reads, giving one row per CDR3 protein. The data contain around 600,000 distinct CDR3 sequences, roughly 15% of them singletons. Here the sequenced sample was PBMCs from the stem cell graft donor, taken from the stem cell graft. The receptors stem from a human donor who donated a stem cell graft to a child with acute myeloid leukemia.

This clonotype was seen many times. This chain links TRBV20-1 with TRBJ2-3, with a tentative D call TRBD1 (6 bases). The CDR3 extends over 14 amino acids. The ends were cut back, 0 bases at V and 11 bases at J, with 18 bases in the middle. CDR1 and CDR2 (germline): DFQATT, SNEGSKA (reference sequence). CDR3 coding DNA: TGCAGTGCTAGAGAGACGGGGACCCAGGGGAAGCAGTATTTT. Translation gives CSARETGTQGKQYF.

This clonotype has only one observation. The germline gene is not matched at one end of the junction; a read error may be the cause. The chain is built from TRBV5-1 and TRBJ2-1; no firm D call. Germline V gene sequence: CDR1 SGHRS, CDR2 YFSETQ. The CDR3 runs to 15 residues. The CDR3 loop is CASSLEGTSYDEQFF. As DNA, the CDR3 is TGCGCCAGCAGCTTGGAAGGCACCTCCTACGATGAGCAGTTCTTC.

At least ten counts were recorded for this clonotype. The rearrangement joins TRBV20-1 to TRBJ1-2; D is ambiguous. From germline, CDR1 is DFQATT and CDR2 SNEGSKA (reference sequence). The V and J ends lost 3 bases and 4 bases respectively, with 18 bases between them. The CDR3 spans 15 residues. In DNA, the CDR3 is TGCAGTGCTAGTACCTTTGAAGGCAGCGGCTATGGCTACACCTTC. This gives the protein CSASTFEGSGYGYTF.

J is TRBJ2-3 and V is TRBV7-9, with D maybe TRBD1 (5 bases). The ends were cut back, 5 bases at V and 4 bases at J, with 19 bases in the middle. Germline values: CDR1 SEHNR, CDR2 FQNEAQ (reference sequence). The CDR3 length is 16 residues. CDR3 sequence: CASSKPDNRRSDTQYF. DNA of the CDR3: TGTGCCAGCAGCAAGCCGGACAACCGCAGGTCAGATACGCAGTATTTT.

This clonotype has only a few counts. The chain recombines TRBV20-1 with TRBJ1-2, with 7 bases fitting TRBD1. With 0 bases clipped from V and 1 base from J, the junction kept 8 bases outside the gene matches. Per the germline V gene, CDR1 is DFQATT and CDR2 is SNEGSKA (reference sequence). There are 16 residues in the CDR3. The CDR3: CSARDRGQGDNYGYTF. Here the CDR3 DNA reads TGCAGTGCTAGAGATAGAGGGCAGGGGGATAACTATGGCTACACCTTC.

V is TRBV11-2 and J is TRBJ2-3; possible D gene TRBD2, 7 bases. V was trimmed by 5 bases and J by 2 bases, leaving 20 bases between them. From germline, CDR1 is SGHAT and CDR2 FQNNGV. The CDR3 has 17 amino acids. The chain's CDR3 is CASSLRGASGPTDTQYF. In DNA, the CDR3 is TGTGCCAGCAGCCTAAGGGGGGCTAGCGGTCCCACAGATACGCAGTATTTT.

This clonotype was observed many times. The rearrangement links TRBV29-1 to TRBJ2-7; TRBD1 matches 8 bases. V trimming: 7 bases; J trimming: 3 bases; junction bases outside the gene matches: 5. This CDR3 is built from 12 residues. The germline V gene has CDR1 SQVTM and CDR2 ANQGSEA. The CDR3 DNA reads as TGCAGCGCCGGACAGGGAGTCTACGAGCAGTACTTC. Its translation is CSAGQGVYEQYF.

This clonotype has more than one count but fewer than ten. CDR3 DNA: TGTGCCAGCAGCCCCGGGACAGACACTTCCTACGAGCAGTACGTC. It is translated as CASSPGTDTSYEQYV. This chain links TRBV7-9 with TRBJ2-7, with 7 bases identical to TRBD1. V trimming: 5 bases; J trimming: 1 base; junction bases outside the gene matches: 8. This CDR3 contains 15 residues. Germline assignment: CDR1 SEHNR and CDR2 FQNEAQ (reference sequence).

The J gene is TRBJ1-6, the V gene TRBV4-2, with unresolved D. CDR3 length: 13 amino acids. V was trimmed by 0 bases and J by 7 bases, leaving 4 bases between them. From germline, CDR1 is LGHNA and CDR2 YNFKEQ. CDR3 in DNA: TGTGCCAGCAGCCAAGAGATGAATTCACCCCTCCACTTT. It encodes CASSQEMNSPLHF.

J is TRBJ2-7 and V is TRBV20-1; D call uncertain. Per the germline V gene, CDR1 is DFQATT and CDR2 is SNEGSKA (reference sequence). The CDR3 is made up of 13 amino acids. V gave up 5 bases and J gave up 1 base, with 12 bases separating them. The CDR3 region is CSAPPPGSYEQYV. In DNA, the CDR3 is TGCAGTGCTCCTCCTCCGGGTTCCTACGAGCAGTACGTC.

The chain couples TRBV24-1 to TRBJ1-2, with D unresolved. Trimming pared 5 bases from V and 4 bases from J, leaving 19 bases between. The CDR3 covers 16 residues. The germline V gene encodes CDR1 KGHDR and CDR2 SFDVKD. The CDR3 DNA follows: TGTGCCACCAGTGCCGCCCGGTCGGGTCAGTCCTATGGCTACACCTTC. It translates to CATSAARSGQSYGYTF.

Ten or more counts support this clonotype. Here the CDR3 reads CATSGTGSTDTQYF. The DNA for the CDR3 is TGTGCCACCAGTGGGACAGGGTCGACAGATACGCAGTATTTT. The chain uses TRBV24-1 and TRBJ2-3, with TRBD1 identical over 8 bases. The CDR3 spans 14 residues. Germline CDR1 KGHDR, CDR2 SFDVKD. J gave up 3 bases and V 5 bases, and 3 bases lay outside the gene matches.

This clonotype has ten or more counts. The junction departs from germline at one end; a sequencing error may be responsible. J is TRBJ1-2 and V is TRBV12-3 or TRBV12-4; D remains ambiguous. This CDR3 has 12 residues. The CDR3 bases are TGTGCCAGCAGATTGACACCGTATGACTACACCTTC. Amino acid sequence: CASRLTPYDYTF.

Note on this clonotype: A much larger clone sits a single nucleotide away, making a read error possible. The chain has TRBV6-1 and TRBJ2-1, with TRBD2 identical over 15 bases. From germline, CDR1 is MNHNS and CDR2 SASEGT. Losses at the gene ends were 2 bases for V and 7 bases for J; bases not matched to a gene: 6. This CDR3 has 17 residues. CDR3 amino acids: CASSEKVGLAGGNEQFF. CDR3 in DNA: TGTGCCAGCAGTGAAAAGGTGGGACTAGCGGGGGGAAATGAGCAGTTCTTC.

The V call is TRBV18, the J call TRBJ2-7; TRBD1 agrees at 12 bases. The CDR3 runs to 15 residues. Unmatched junction bases numbered 9, after V lost 6 bases and J lost 6 bases. Germline V CDR1 and CDR2: KGHSH, LQKENI. The CDR3 loop is CASSPDRDRGPEQYF. The CDR3 region has the DNA TGTGCCAGCTCGCCCGACCGGGACAGGGGGCCCGAGCAGTACTTC.

The chain links TRBV5-1 to TRBJ1-1; perhaps TRBD1 as D (6 bases). V lost 6 bases, J lost 11 bases, and 14 bases lay in between. The germline gives CDR1 SGHRS, CDR2 YFSETQ. The CDR3 spans 11 residues. As DNA, the CDR3 is TGCGCCAGCATGGAGGGGGTATTTGCTTTCTTT. Translated: CASMEGVFAFF.

In this sample, this clonotype turned up a few times. The V and J genes are TRBV4-1 and TRBJ2-5; the D is unclear. The CDR3 runs 12 residues. V lost 0 bases to trimming and J lost 6 bases, with 5 bases between them. Looked up from germline, CDR1 is MGHRA and CDR2 is YSYEKL. The DNA of the CDR3 is TGCGCCAGCAGCCAAGATCGTAAGACCCAGTACTTC. The encoded protein is CASSQDRKTQYF.

Only one count was recorded for this clonotype. The chain joins TRBV4-1 to TRBJ1-2; D is ambiguous. The CDR3 contains 15 residues. The germline CDR1 and CDR2 sequences are MGHRA and YSYEKL. V gave up 0 bases and J gave up 2 bases, with 10 bases separating them. CDR3 nucleotides: TGCGCCAGCAGCCAAGATAGCGCCATGAACTATGGCTACACCTTC. It translates to CASSQDSAMNYGYTF.

This chain uses TRBV6-1 with TRBJ1-1; 12 bases are a match to TRBD1. The length of the CDR3 is 13 residues. The V gene's germline CDR1 is MNHNS and CDR2 SASEGT. Unmatched junction bases numbered 2, after V lost 7 bases and J lost 5 bases. The CDR3 DNA is TGTGCCAGCATGGGACAGGGGGCAACTGAAGCTTTCTTT. Amino acids: CASMGQGATEAFF.

This clonotype was recorded many times. The chain links TRBV20-1 to TRBJ1-1; no clear D. The V and J ends lost 3 bases and 7 bases respectively, with 24 bases between them. The CDR3 is made up of 16 amino acids. The germline V gene has CDR1 DFQATT and CDR2 SNEGSKA (reference sequence). The CDR3 DNA is TGCAGTGCTAGTCGTGTATCGCTCCCCACCTTTCATGAAGCTTTCTTT. Protein sequence: CSASRVSLPTFHEAFF.

This clonotype was seen more than once but under ten times. This sequence joins TRBV10-3 and TRBJ2-7; 8 nucleotides line up with TRBD1. The CDR3 extends over 16 amino acids. V shed 3 bases, J shed 5 bases, and the junction held 12 bases outside the gene matches. Germline V CDR1 and CDR2: ENHRY, SYGVKD. CDR3 residues: CAISDLETGDRNEQYV. CDR3 coding DNA: TGTGCCATCAGTGATCTCGAGACAGGGGATCGAAACGAGCAGTACGTC.

This clonotype was seen repeatedly, ten times or more. The V gene is TRBV5-1, the J gene TRBJ2-3; no definite D call. V lost 3 bases and J lost 4, with 9 bases in between. From germline, CDR1 is SGHRS and CDR2 YFSETQ. The CDR3 has 13 amino acids. CDR3: CASSSPGADTQYF. The CDR3 coding sequence is TGCGCCAGCAGCTCCCCAGGAGCAGATACGCAGTATTTT.

Only a few counts were recorded for this clonotype. The chain recombines TRBV3-1 with TRBJ2-7; no firm D call. From germline, CDR1 is LGHDT and CDR2 YNNKEL (reference sequence). V lost 4 bases to trimming and J lost 3 bases, with 10 bases between them. The length of the CDR3 is 13 residues. CDR3 region: CASSLRDHYEQYF. CDR3 bases: TGTGCCAGCAGCCTACGAGATCACTACGAGCAGTACTTC.

The V gene is TRBV29-1, the J gene TRBJ2-4, with 7 bases fitting TRBD1. V shed 0 bases and J 1 base; nucleotides not matched to a gene: 9. The CDR3 is made up of 17 amino acids. CDR1 and CDR2 (germline): SQVTM, ANQGSEA. Here the CDR3 reads CSVEDQFPGQAKNIQYF. CDR3 DNA: TGCAGCGTTGAAGATCAATTTCCGGGACAGGCCAAAAACATTCAGTACTTC.

This clonotype was counted at least ten times. This chain connects TRBV6-5 to TRBJ1-1; D not resolved. In germline, CDR1 is MNHEY, CDR2 SVGAGI. The germline V and J ends were trimmed by 6 bases and 1 base, with 3 bases remaining between them. The CDR3 extends over 11 amino acids. The CDR3 protein is CASSSNTEAFF. CDR3 nucleotides: TGTGCCAGCAGCTCGAACACTGAAGCTTTCTTT.

This rearrangement joins TRBV6-1 to TRBJ2-2; D is possibly TRBD2 (5 bases). CDR1 is MNHNS, CDR2 SASEGT, per germline. V was trimmed by 4 bases and J by 6 bases, leaving 9 bases between them. The CDR3 extends over 13 amino acids. CDR3 region: CASSGLASGELFF. The DNA for the CDR3 is TGTGCCAGCAGTGGCCTAGCTTCCGGGGAGCTGTTTTTT.

This clonotype has at least ten counts. The gene calls are TRBV5-5 and TRBJ1-1; D is undetermined. CDR1 is SGHKS, CDR2 YYEKEE, per germline (reference sequence). V gave up 4 bases and J gave up 4 bases, with 14 bases separating them. CDR3 length equals 14 residues. DNA of the CDR3: TGTGCCAGCAGCCCCTTAGAGGTGGGCACTGAAGCTTTCTTT. This gives the protein CASSPLEVGTEAFF.

With regard to this clonotype: This CDR3 fails to terminate in the conserved phenylalanine or tryptophan, so it likely reflects a read error. The J gene is TRBJ2-1, the V gene TRBV7-2; a possible D gene is TRBD2 (7 bases). The CDR3 extends over 15 amino acids. Germline V gene lookup returns CDR1 SGHTA and CDR2 FQGNSA. Between the trimmed V and J ends, which lost 4 bases and 1 base, there was a span of 11 bases. The CDR3 sequence is CASSSAGASYNEQFL. DNA of the CDR3: TGTGCCAGCAGCTCCGCGGGGGCTTCCTACAATGAGCAGTTCTTG.